A single sample gave rise to the 23 T cell receptor beta chains below, sequenced in a study of cytomegalovirus exposure and HLA in healthy donors. PCR used 60 Vbeta primers and 13 Jbeta primers. The method was immunoSEQ multiplex PCR; TCRdb's version includes in-frame clones alone and lacks a portion of them. The table lists 180,000 or so clones, about 9.4% of them singletons. The sample taken for sequencing was PBMCs. All receptors come from a woman under 40 in good health and CMV-seropositive.

This clone occurred a few times. V gene TRBV2 combines with J gene TRBJ2-5; 7 positions agree with TRBD2. Per germline, CDR1 SNHLY and CDR2 FYNNEI. The J segment lost 5 bases and the V segment lost 4 bases, leaving 7 bases of the junction unmatched. The CDR3 is 14 residues long. CDR3 nucleotide sequence: TGTGCCAGCAGTGGAGCGGGGCCTGTGGAGACCCAGTACTTC. Its protein is CASSGAGPVETQYF. The variable domain in full, with the rest retrieved from reference TRBV2 and TRBJ2-5, is EPEVTQTPSHQVTQMGQEVILRCVPISNHLYFYWYRQILGQKVEFLVSFYNNEISEKSEIFDDQFSVERPDGSNFTLKIRSTKLEDSAMYFCASSGAGPVETQYFGPGTRLLVL.

The gene calls are TRBV5-1 and TRBJ1-1; TRBD1 is a possible D gene (6 bases). V lost 4 bases and J lost 13, with 14 bases in between. This CDR3 has 11 amino acids. The germline CDR1 and CDR2 sequences are SGHRS and YFSETQ. CDR3 residues: CASSRDKIVFF. CDR3 sequence (DNA): TGCGCCAGCAGCCGGGACAAAATTGTTTTCTTT.

V is TRBV10-3 and J is TRBJ2-7; D is ambiguous. V dropped 3 bases and J dropped 7 bases, with 7 bases sitting between them. Germline CDR1 reads ENHRY; CDR2 reads SYGVKD. This CDR3 comprises 11 residues. CDR3 coding DNA: TGTGCCATCAGTGATATGAGAGAGCAGTACTTC. Translating gives CAISDMREQYF.

CDR3 sequence (DNA): TGTGCCAGCAGTGATAGGGCAGGGGGGATCTACGAGCAGTACTTC. This sequence encodes CASSDRAGGIYEQYF. The chain couples TRBV6-1 to TRBJ2-7, with D possibly being TRBD1 (7 bases). Trimming shortened V by 3 bases and J by 3 bases, and 15 bases separated the two germline ends. The CDR3 contains 15 residues. Germline V gives CDR1 MNHNS, CDR2 SASEGT.

This chain uses TRBV7-2 with TRBJ2-7; 9 bases fit TRBD1. J gave up 7 bases and V 4 bases, and 14 bases lay outside the gene matches. From germline, CDR1 is SGHTA and CDR2 FQGNSA. This CDR3 has 16 residues. CDR3 sequence reads: CASSWPPGQGTWEQYF. The CDR3 nucleotides are TGTGCCAGCAGCTGGCCCCCGGGACAGGGAACCTGGGAGCAGTACTTC. Looking up the rest from reference TRBV7-2 and TRBJ2-7 gives the full variable domain: GAGVSQSPSNKVTEKGKDVELRCDPISGHTALYWYRQSLGQGLEFLIYFQGNSAPDKSGLPSDRFSAERTGGSVSTLTIQRTQQEDSAVYLCASSWPPGQGTWEQYFGPGTRLTVT.

This sequence joins TRBV7-2 and TRBJ2-7; a possible D gene is TRBD2 (5 bases). This CDR3 spans 14 amino acids. CDR1 and CDR2 (germline): SGHTA, FQGNSA. V lost 5 bases and J 3 bases, leaving 14 bases between the germline ends. The DNA of the CDR3 is TGTGCCAGCAGCCTCCAGCGGAAGATCTACGAGCAGTACTTC. The encoded protein is CASSLQRKIYEQYF.

V gene TRBV7-6 combines with J gene TRBJ2-1; TRBD2 matches at 9 bases. In germline, CDR1 is SGHVS, CDR2 FNYEAQ. The V and J ends lost 0 bases and 3 bases, in that order; junction bases with no gene match: 6. The CDR3 sequence is 17 residues long. Written as DNA, the CDR3 is TGTGCCAGCAGCTTAGCGCGGCGGGAGGGTAACTACAATGAGCAGTTCTTC. This sequence encodes CASSLARREGNYNEQFF.

The chain uses TRBV2 and TRBJ2-2; 7 nucleotides line up with TRBD2. With V trimmed by 7 bases and J by 7 bases, 12 bases remained unmatched. CDR3 size: 15 residues. CDR1 SNHLY and CDR2 FYNNEI come from the germline V gene. This CDR3 reads CASILSPGGSGELFF. The DNA of the CDR3 is TGTGCCAGCATCCTCTCGCCCGGGGGGAGCGGGGAGCTGTTTTTT.

This rearrangement joins TRBV27 to TRBJ1-6; perhaps TRBD1 as D (6 bases). This CDR3 is built from 16 residues. CDR1 is MNHEY and CDR2 is SMNVEV in the germline V gene (reference sequence). V was clipped by 6 bases and J by 10 bases, with 22 bases between them. The CDR3 reads CASRTFLQGIGSPLHF. CDR3 DNA: TGTGCCAGCAGGACATTCTTACAGGGCATCGGCTCACCCCTCCACTTT.

A note on this clone: One end of the junction does not line up with germline, which may come from a read error. The chain is built from TRBV4-1 and TRBJ2-3, with D possibly matching TRBD2 (6 bases). The V gene's germline CDR1 is MGHRA and CDR2 YSYEKL. This CDR3 has 16 residues. The CDR3 region has the DNA TGCACCAGCAGCCTAAACTTAGCGGCGGCCACAGATACGCAGTATTTT. As protein: CTSSLNLAAATDTQYF.

This clone has more than one count but fewer than ten. V gene TRBV19 combines with J gene TRBJ2-7; D might be TRBD2 (5 bases). Germline V gene sequence: CDR1 LNHDA, CDR2 SQIVND (reference sequence). The CDR3 is made up of 15 amino acids. V was cut by 5 bases and J by 2 bases, with 16 bases left in between. This chain's CDR3 is CASSPRWTRTYEQYF. The CDR3 DNA reads TGTGCCAGTAGTCCAAGATGGACTCGGACCTACGAGCAGTACTTC.

With respect to this clone: This same CDR3 is encoded by further DNA sequences in the sample. This chain connects TRBV15 to TRBJ1-4; D ambiguous. The CDR3 runs 15 residues. The V end was cut by 1 base, the J end by 3 bases, with 9 bases between. CDR1 is LNHNV and CDR2 is YYDKDF in the germline V gene (reference sequence). The CDR3 region has the DNA TGTGCCACCAGCAGAGTCGGGGTCCCTAATGAAAAACTGTTTTTT. Protein sequence: CATSRVGVPNEKLFF.

This clone occurred a few times. The rearrangement links TRBV7-8 to TRBJ2-5, with D tentatively TRBD2 (5 bases). V lost 3 bases to trimming and J lost 3 bases, with 23 bases between them. Germline V gene data show CDR1 as SGHVS and CDR2 as FQNEAQ. This CDR3 contains 18 residues. CDR3 sequence (DNA): TGTGCCAGCAGCTTTTTAACTATTCGAGCGGAGTCAGAAGAGACCCAGTACTTC. This codes for CASSFLTIRAESEETQYF.

This rearrangement joins TRBV7-6 to TRBJ2-7; D possibly corresponds to TRBD2 (6 bases). This CDR3 contains 15 residues. V was cut by 5 bases and J by 1 base, with 15 bases left in between. Per germline, CDR1 SGHVS and CDR2 FNYEAQ. As DNA, the CDR3 is TGTGCCAGCAGCAAGACTAGTGGGGGTTCCTACGAGCAGTACTTC. It codes for CASSKTSGGSYEQYF.

This clone was observed a few times. The chain recombines TRBV27 with TRBJ1-5, with D maybe TRBD1 (6 bases). The V gene lost 5 bases and the J gene lost 6 bases, with 14 bases spanning the gap. The CDR3 is 14 amino acids. Germline V CDR1 and CDR2: MNHEY, SMNVEV (reference sequence). The CDR3 spells CASSPRGGVQPQHF. DNA of the CDR3: TGTGCCAGCAGTCCGCGGGGGGGCGTTCAGCCCCAGCATTTT.

The rearrangement uses TRBV18 and TRBJ1-1; weak D call: TRBD1 (5 bases). Germline loops: CDR1 KGHSH, CDR2 LQKENI. CDR3 size: 14 residues. V was shortened by 4 bases and J by 7 bases, with 16 bases between the two germline ends. This CDR3 reads CASSRRSQVIEAFF. CDR3 nucleotides: TGTGCCAGCTCACGAAGGTCACAGGTTATTGAAGCTTTCTTT.

A few counts support this clone. The V gene is TRBV7-6, the J gene TRBJ2-1; D remains ambiguous. The V end was cut by 2 bases, the J end by 0 bases, with 17 bases between. The CDR3 has 18 residues. Germline CDR1 reads SGHVS; CDR2 reads FNYEAQ. This CDR3 is CASSLYWRGRSSYNEQFF. The DNA of the CDR3 is TGTGCCAGCAGCTTATACTGGCGAGGAAGGAGCTCCTACAATGAGCAGTTCTTC. The full variable domain, its missing parts supplied by reference TRBV7-6 and TRBJ2-1, is GAGVSQSPRYKVTKRGQDVALRCDPISGHVSLYWYRQALGQGPEFLTYFNYEAQQDKSGLPNDRFSAERPEGSISTLTIQRTEQRDSAMYRCASSLYWRGRSSYNEQFFGPGTRLTVL.

This sequence joins TRBV12-5 and TRBJ1-1; no reliable D call. The germline V gene encodes CDR1 LGHNT and CDR2 FRNRAP. Trimming pared 4 bases from V and 4 bases from J, leaving 19 bases between. CDR3 size: 16 residues. The CDR3 DNA reads TGTGCTAGTGGTTCCGGCGGGGTCCTCGAGGTCACTGAAGCTTTCTTT. It yields the protein CASGSGGVLEVTEAFF.

Only a few counts were recorded for this clone. The chain employs TRBV25-1 and TRBJ1-1; 8 bases line up with TRBD1. Germline values: CDR1 MGHDK, CDR2 SYGVNS. V lost 5 bases to trimming and J lost 7 bases; unmatched junction nucleotides: 6. The CDR3 has 13 amino acids. The DNA of the CDR3 is TGTGCCAGCAGTTCCCCTGGACAGGGTGAAGCTTTCTTT. Encoded protein: CASSSPGQGEAFF.

This clone was counted between two and nine times. The rearrangement links TRBV12-2 to TRBJ1-5; TRBD1 is taken as the D call from the table, unchecked against the DNA. TRBV12-2 is deemed a pseudogene. The CDR3 covers 17 residues. This CDR3 is CASRLVGGGLGNQPQHF. CDR3 DNA sequence: TGTGCAAGTCGCTTAGTGGGTGGGGGCTTGGGCAATCAGCCCCAGCATTTT.

The CDR3 DNA reads as TGCGCCAGCAGCCCGTACGGCGGGAGTGTATCCTACGAGCAGTACTTC. Residues: CASSPYGGSVSYEQYF. The chain recombines TRBV4-1 with TRBJ2-7, with TRBD2 identical over 7 bases. This CDR3 region has 16 residues. V gave up 4 bases and J gave up 1 base; unmatched junction bases: 10. Germline CDR1 reads MGHRA; CDR2 reads YSYEKL.

This clone has more than one count but fewer than ten. The chain links TRBV29-1 to TRBJ2-7, with D unclear. Per germline, CDR1 SQVTM and CDR2 ANQGSEA. V was shortened by 0 bases and J by 2 bases, with 11 bases between the two germline ends. This CDR3 is built from 14 residues. CDR3: CSVEDLNGAYEQYF. The CDR3 DNA follows: TGCAGCGTTGAAGATCTTAACGGAGCCTACGAGCAGTACTTC.

This clone was seen a handful of times. The V call is TRBV15, the J call TRBJ2-1; 7 bases match TRBD2. This CDR3 is built from 16 residues. The germline gives CDR1 LNHNV, CDR2 YYDKDF (reference sequence). V lost 5 bases and J lost 0; bases outside the gene matches: 7. CDR3 loop: CATSLYRGSSYNEQFF. CDR3 DNA: TGTGCCACCAGCCTATACCGCGGGAGCTCCTACAATGAGCAGTTCTTC.